This T cell receptor beta chain is drawn from a study of cytomegalovirus exposure and HLA in healthy donors. Germline CDR1 and CDR2: GTSNPN and SVGIG (reference sequence). The CDR3 runs 12 residues. J gave up 4 bases and V 5 bases, and 0 bases lay outside the gene matches. Concerning this clone itself: As yet, its antigen is unknown.

It was with 60 Vbeta and 13 Jbeta primers that the PCR ran. The table came from immunoSEQ multiplex PCR; TCRdb's copy has only in-frame clones and leaves some out. The ten most abundant clones cover approximately 15% of a sample with tens of thousands of clones. Study-level points and caveats: A reported reduction in N-insertions relative to the roughly 710-donor mean was seen in an Asian-associated ancestry cluster in a later analysis.

The sample was PBMCs. This chain uses TRBV30 with TRBJ2-3; TRBD1 agrees at 10 bases. The sequence derives from a man aged 45-65 years in good health and CMV-seropositive. CDR3 protein: CAWGQGADTQYF. The CDR3 DNA follows: TGTGCCTGGGGACAGGGGGCAGATACGCAGTATTTT.